The 8 T cell receptor beta chains reported below all come from one sample, sequenced in a study of shared clonotypes between healthy human individuals. The data were produced by immunoSEQ multiplex PCR, yet TCRdb's version contains in-frame clones alone and is incomplete. The repertoire holds 600,000 or so clones, with approximately 95% as singletons. Positive CCR7 selection of CD45RO-negative cells yielded the naive CD8 cells, and terminally differentiated effector memory CD45RA+ cells were excluded. Sequencing used naive CD8+ T cells sorted from blood. These receptor sequences come from a woman aged 30 to 39 in good health.

V gene TRBV5-1 combines with J gene TRBJ2-7, with TRBD1 matching over 8 bases. The CDR3 is made up of 14 amino acids. With V trimmed by 2 bases and J by 2 bases, 3 bases remained unmatched. The germline CDR1 and CDR2 sequences are SGHRS and YFSETQ. CDR3 region: CASSLRQGTYEQYF. In nucleotides, the CDR3 is TGCGCCAGCAGCTTACGACAGGGGACCTACGAGCAGTACTTC.

The chain has TRBV19 and TRBJ2-1; TRBD2 aligns across 7 bases. The CDR3 spans 15 residues. V gave up 4 bases and J gave up 3 bases; unmatched junction bases: 6. Germline V lookup: CDR1 LNHDA, CDR2 SQIVND (reference sequence). Here the CDR3 DNA reads TGTGCCAGTAGTACCGTAGCGGGTTACTACAATGAGCAGTTCTTC. Amino acids: CASSTVAGYYNEQFF. The whole variable domain, filled in from reference TRBV19 and TRBJ2-1, reads DGGITQSPKYLFRKEGQNVTLSCEQNLNHDAMYWYRQDPGQGLRLIYYSQIVNDFQKGDIAEGYSVSREKKESFPLTVTSAQKNPTAFYLCASSTVAGYYNEQFFGPGTRLTVL.

This rearrangement joins TRBV6-1 to TRBJ2-1, with D maybe TRBD2 (6 bases). CDR1 and CDR2 (germline): MNHNS, SASEGT. The CDR3 has 16 amino acids. V was cut by 4 bases and J by 3 bases, with 16 bases left in between. The CDR3 is CASSAYLEGLYNEQFF. The DNA of the CDR3 is TGTGCCAGCAGTGCCTACCTGGAGGGGCTCTACAATGAGCAGTTCTTC.

The V call is TRBV7-9, the J call TRBJ1-1; TRBD1 is a possible D gene (6 bases). The CDR3 has 15 residues. Germline V gives CDR1 SEHNR, CDR2 FQNEAQ (reference sequence). V lost 4 bases, J lost 5 bases, and 17 bases lay in between. The CDR3 DNA is TGTGCCAGCAGCTCCGGGGCAGGGGCTGGGACTGAAGCTTTCTTT. This sequence encodes CASSSGAGAGTEAFF.

The genes are TRBV7-9 and TRBJ1-1, with D unclear. V lost 1 base, J lost 2 bases, and 8 bases lay in between. Germline-derived CDR1 and CDR2 are SEHNR and FQNEAQ (reference sequence). CDR3 length: 14 residues. The CDR3 reads CASSLGQKNTEAFF. As DNA, the CDR3 is TGTGCCAGCAGCTTAGGGCAGAAAAACACTGAAGCTTTCTTT. Complete variable domain (other parts from reference TRBV7-9 and TRBJ1-1): DTGVSQNPRHKITKRGQNVTFRCDPISEHNRLYWYRQTLGQGPEFLTYFQNEAQLEKSRLLSDRFSAERPKGSFSTLEIQRTEQGDSAMYLCASSLGQKNTEAFFGQGTRLTVV.

The J gene is TRBJ1-1, the V gene TRBV19; TRBD1 matches at 8 bases. Losses at the gene ends were 4 bases for V and 0 bases for J; bases not matched to a gene: 7. The CDR3 consists of 16 residues. From germline, CDR1 is LNHDA and CDR2 SQIVND (reference sequence). The CDR3 sequence: CASSTRQGSLNTEAFF. DNA of the CDR3: TGTGCCAGTAGTACCCGACAGGGGTCGTTGAACACTGAAGCTTTCTTT.

The rearrangement uses TRBV5-4 and TRBJ1-2; no firm D call. Trimming removed 4 bases from V and 4 bases from J, with 8 bases in between. Germline V gene lookup returns CDR1 SGHNT and CDR2 YYREEE (reference sequence). The CDR3 has 12 residues. The CDR3 coding sequence is TGTGCCAGCAGCCCCGACACCTATGGCTACACCTTC. As protein: CASSPDTYGYTF.

This clone occurred once. The genes are TRBV19 and TRBJ2-5; the D is unclear. The end of the DNA is better explained by TRBJ2-7, so the J call may be wrong. Germline V gives CDR1 LNHDA, CDR2 SQIVND (reference sequence). This CDR3 spans 12 amino acids. The CDR3 bases are TGTGCCAGTAATGGGCCCACGAACGAGCAGTACTTC. Amino acids: CASNGPTNEQYF.